Presented here are 21 T cell receptor beta chains from one specimen sequenced in a study of blood T cell repertoires in COVID-19. Clones were sequenced by immunoSEQ multiplex PCR, and TCRdb holds only the in-frame ones, with some missing. The table records about 250,000 clones, 85% of them present only once. The sequenced material came from peripheral blood. All receptors come from a man between 50 and 59 years old with active or convalescent COVID-19.

This clone was picked up a small number of times. Other DNA sequences in this sample translate to the same CDR3. The V call is TRBV2, the J call TRBJ1-1; D unresolved. V was cut by 5 bases and J by 1 base, with 8 bases left in between. The CDR3 has 13 residues. Looked up from germline, CDR1 is SNHLY and CDR2 is FYNNEI. The CDR3 DNA reads TGTGCCAGCAGTTTGACGGGGAACACTGAAGCTTTCTTT. This gives the protein CASSLTGNTEAFF.

In its sample, this clone was seen once. The chain links TRBV4-1 to TRBJ1-2; D remains unclear. Trimming left V 7 bases short and J 6 bases short, with 15 bases between. Germline assignment: CDR1 MGHRA and CDR2 YSYEKL. This CDR3 contains 13 residues. CDR3 DNA sequence: TGCGCCAGCACCCGAGTCATGGAGGATGGCTACACCTTC. As protein: CASTRVMEDGYTF.

The V gene is TRBV7-2, the J gene TRBJ1-4; possible D gene TRBD1, 5 bases. V was trimmed by 1 base and J by 4 bases, leaving 7 bases between them. Germline loops: CDR1 SGHTA, CDR2 FQGNSA. This CDR3 comprises 14 residues. For the CDR3, the DNA is TGTGCCAGCAGCTTAGGACAGCGTAATGAAAAACTGTTTTTT. This gives the protein CASSLGQRNEKLFF.

The chain employs TRBV7-2 and TRBJ2-7; a weak D match, TRBD2 (7 bases). The CDR3 spans 14 residues. V was cut by 5 bases and J by 2 bases, with 13 bases left in between. The germline gives CDR1 SGHTA, CDR2 FQGNSA. CDR3 sequence: CASSPGGSTYEQYF. For the CDR3, the DNA is TGTGCCAGCAGCCCGGGGGGCAGCACCTACGAGCAGTACTTC.

The CDR3 loop is CATSRLRQGWGTDTQYF. In nucleotides, the CDR3 is TGTGCCACCAGCAGACTCCGACAGGGGTGGGGCACAGATACGCAGTATTTT. The chain couples TRBV15 to TRBJ2-3; 8 bases are shared with TRBD1. CDR3 length equals 17 residues. Germline CDR1 and CDR2: LNHNV and YYDKDF (reference sequence). V shed 2 bases, J shed 1 base, and the junction held 8 bases outside the gene matches. Together with reference TRBV15 and TRBJ2-3, the CDR3 gives the full variable domain: DAMVIQNPRYQVTQFGKPVTLSCSQTLNHNVMYWYQQKSSQAPKLLFHYYDKDFNNEADTPDNFQSRRPNTSFCFLDIRSPGLGDTAMYLCATSRLRQGWGTDTQYFGPGTRLTVL.

This chain links TRBV25-1 with TRBJ1-1, with a tentative D call TRBD1 (5 bases). The V gene's germline CDR1 is MGHDK and CDR2 SYGVNS. Trimming shortened V by 2 bases and J by 4 bases, and 8 bases separated the two germline ends. The CDR3 sequence is 13 residues long. The CDR3 DNA reads as TGTGCCAGCAGTGAAGGGGGGTTCACTGAAGCTTTCTTT. It specifies CASSEGGFTEAFF.

This chain connects TRBV9 to TRBJ2-5; TRBD2 aligns across 14 bases. Germline values: CDR1 SGDLS, CDR2 YYNGEE. V lost 0 bases, J lost 2 bases, and 12 bases stayed unmatched. The CDR3 contains 20 residues. In DNA, the CDR3 is TGTGCCAGCAGCGTAGGGGGACAAGTAGGACTAGCGGGAGGACAAGAGACCCAGTACTTC. Its protein product is CASSVGGQVGLAGGQETQYF. Using reference TRBV9 and TRBJ2-5 for the parts outside the CDR3, the full variable domain is DSGVTQTPKHLITATGQRVTLRCSPRSGDLSVYWYQQSLDQGLQFLIQYYNGEERAKGNILERFSAQQFPDLHSELNLSSLELGDSALYFCASSVGGQVGLAGGQETQYFGPGTRLLVL.

The rearrangement uses TRBV10-3 and TRBJ2-7; D is uncertain. CDR1 and CDR2 (germline): ENHRY, SYGVKD. Deletions cut 0 bases from V and 4 bases from J, with 10 bases between. This CDR3 is 14 amino acids long. CDR3 DNA: TGTGCCATCAGTGAGTCGAACAGTGGGTACGAGCAGTACTTC. Translation: CAISESNSGYEQYF.

The CDR3 spells CASSLGRQGSSPLHF. As DNA, the CDR3 is TGTGCCAGCAGCTTAGGGAGACAGGGCAGTTCACCCCTCCACTTT. The V and J genes are TRBV9 and TRBJ1-6, with 7 bases that match TRBD1. The ends lost 4 bases at V and 9 bases at J; junction bases unmatched: 10. From germline, CDR1 is SGDLS and CDR2 YYNGEE. The CDR3 is made up of 15 amino acids.

The chain joins TRBV30 to TRBJ2-3; possible D gene TRBD1, 5 bases. The germline V gene has CDR1 GTSNPN and CDR2 SVGIG (reference sequence). Trimming pared 5 bases from V and 4 bases from J, leaving 16 bases between. The CDR3 is 14 amino acids. The CDR3 coding sequence is TGTGCCTGGCGATACAGGACCAGCGCAGATACGCAGTATTTT. As protein: CAWRYRTSADTQYF.

This clone was detected once. The chain carries TRBV7-6 and TRBJ1-4, with 11 bases fitting TRBD1. J was trimmed by 5 bases and V by 5 bases; bases with no gene match: 7. The CDR3 is made up of 16 amino acids. The germline CDR1 and CDR2 sequences are SGHVS and FNYEAQ. The CDR3 here is CASSPGQGGQNEKLFF. The CDR3 coding sequence is TGTGCCAGCAGCCCGGGACAGGGGGGACAGAATGAAAAACTGTTTTTT.

This clone was seen a few times. The rearrangement uses TRBV11-2 and TRBJ1-1; tentatively, D is TRBD1 (5 bases). The CDR3 has 14 residues. The V gene's germline CDR1 is SGHAT and CDR2 FQNNGV. V lost 5 bases, J lost 5 bases, and 15 bases lay in between. The CDR3 region has the DNA TGTGCCAGCAGCCAAGTTCGGGGGTTAACTGAAGCTTTCTTT. Amino acid sequence: CASSQVRGLTEAFF. Filled out from reference TRBV11-2 and TRBJ1-1, the complete variable domain reads EAGVAQSPRYKIIEKRQSVAFWCNPISGHATLYWYQQILGQGPKLLIQFQNNGVVDDSQLPKDRFSAERLKGVDSTLKIQPAKLEDSAVYLCASSQVRGLTEAFFGQGTRLTVV.

In its sample, this clone was seen once. The rearrangement links TRBV5-5 to TRBJ2-5; the match to TRBD1 covers 9 bases. Germline assignment: CDR1 SGHKS and CDR2 YYEKEE (reference sequence). The CDR3 covers 15 residues. After removal of 1 base from V and 1 base from J, the junction contained 2 bases not matched to a gene. CDR3: CASSLTGGLQETQYF. CDR3 sequence (DNA): TGTGCCAGCAGCTTGACAGGGGGCCTCCAAGAGACCCAGTACTTC.

The chain joins TRBV18 to TRBJ2-5; 10 nucleotides line up with TRBD1. J lost 5 bases, V lost 3 bases, and 9 bases had no gene match. This CDR3 spans 16 amino acids. CDR1 is KGHSH, CDR2 LQKENI, per germline. The CDR3 is CASSPIGQGVQETQYF. The CDR3 DNA sequence: TGTGCCAGCTCACCGATCGGACAGGGGGTCCAGGAGACCCAGTACTTC. Filled out from reference TRBV18 and TRBJ2-5, the complete variable domain reads NAGVMQNPRHLVRRRGQEARLRCSPMKGHSHVYWYRQLPEEGLKFMVYLQKENIIDESGMPKERFSAEFPKEGPSILRIQQVVRGDSAAYFCASSPIGQGVQETQYFGPGTRLLVL.

The genes are TRBV5-5 and TRBJ2-5; 10 positions agree with TRBD2. CDR3 length: 17 amino acids. Trimming cost V 1 base and J 4 bases; bases outside gene matches: 10. CDR1 is SGHKS and CDR2 is YYEKEE in the germline V gene (reference sequence). As DNA, the CDR3 is TGTGCCAGCAGCTTGTCACCCGCAGCGGGAGGGCGAGAGACCCAGTACTTC. Protein sequence: CASSLSPAAGGRETQYF.

The genes are TRBV30 and TRBJ1-1; D is possibly TRBD1 (5 bases). The CDR3 contains 12 residues. CDR1 is GTSNPN and CDR2 is SVGIG in the germline V gene (reference sequence). Deletions cut 8 bases from V and 7 bases from J, with 17 bases between. In nucleotides, the CDR3 is TGTGCCGGGGCATCGAAGCGGGTTGAAGCTTTCTTT. Its translation is CAGASKRVEAFF.

In nucleotides, the CDR3 is TGTGCCAGCAGTGACAGGGTAATAAACGGTCAGCCCCAGCATTTT. Its protein product is CASSDRVINGQPQHF. The chain couples TRBV6-2 or TRBV6-3 to TRBJ1-5; TRBD1 aligns across 7 bases. This CDR3 region has 15 residues. The ends lost 5 bases at V and 6 bases at J; junction bases unmatched: 10. Germline V gene lookup returns CDR1 MNHEY and CDR2 SVGEGT.

J is TRBJ2-5 and V is TRBV5-1; 8 bases align to TRBD2. The CDR3 totals 16 residues. With 4 bases clipped from V and 4 bases from J, the junction kept 12 bases outside the gene matches. Germline assignment: CDR1 SGHRS and CDR2 YFSETQ. In nucleotides, the CDR3 is TGCGCCAGCAGCCGCCGGGGGGGCTCATTAGGAGAGACCCAGTACTTC. It specifies CASSRRGGSLGETQYF.

The chain uses TRBV6-1 and TRBJ1-3; D is possibly TRBD1 (5 bases). V lost 2 bases and J 3 bases, leaving 14 bases between the germline ends. The CDR3 covers 16 residues. Germline CDR1 reads MNHNS; CDR2 reads SASEGT. The chain's CDR3 is CASSEHQGSGGNTIYF. The CDR3 coding sequence is TGTGCCAGCAGTGAACATCAGGGATCGGGTGGAAACACCATATATTTT.

This clone was detected only a few times. The chain links TRBV12-3 or TRBV12-4 to TRBJ1-3; D is ambiguous. V was pared by 6 bases and J by 0 bases, with 6 bases between. The CDR3 extends over 13 amino acids. The CDR3 DNA follows: TGTGCCAGCAGAACGAGCTCTGGAAACACCATATATTTT. It specifies CASRTSSGNTIYF.

The gene calls are TRBV13 and TRBJ1-4, with D possibly being TRBD1 (5 bases). V lost 0 bases, J lost 10 bases, and 9 bases lay in between. The germline V gene encodes CDR1 PRHDT and CDR2 FYEKMQ (reference sequence). The CDR3 extends over 13 amino acids. CDR3 coding DNA: TGTGCCAGCAGCTTAGGCCGCGGGGGAAAACTGTTTTTT. It yields the protein CASSLGRGGKLFF.